The 14 T cell receptor beta chains presented below share a single source sample, sequenced in a study of cytotoxic CD8 clonotypes in ibrutinib-treated CLL. The protocol was immunoSEQ multiplex PCR, while the TCRdb copy is restricted to in-frame clones and leaves out a portion. The sample has more than 50,000 clones, 45% to 60% seen once; the top ten hold roughly 14%. The source material was PBMCs, sampled after 12 months of ibrutinib treatment. These receptors were obtained from a human donor with chronic lymphocytic leukemia.

This clone was detected only a few times. The chain couples TRBV18 to TRBJ2-7; 7 bases fit TRBD2. V lost 5 bases to trimming and J lost 5 bases; unmatched junction nucleotides: 6. The CDR3 totals 13 residues. Per the germline V gene, CDR1 is KGHSH and CDR2 is LQKENI. The CDR3 sequence is CASSGGGKDEQYF. DNA of the CDR3: TGTGCCAGCTCAGGGGGAGGGAAAGACGAGCAGTACTTC.

This sequence joins TRBV2 and TRBJ1-1, with D uncertain. This CDR3 comprises 13 residues. V was trimmed by 7 bases and J by 0 bases, leaving 9 bases between them. Germline assignment: CDR1 SNHLY and CDR2 FYNNEI. The DNA for the CDR3 is TGTGCCAGCAATGGCTTTGTGAACACTGAAGCTTTCTTT. Encoded protein: CASNGFVNTEAFF.

This clone was picked up a small number of times. CDR3 loop: CASRWDSYNEQFF. The CDR3 bases are TGTGCCAGCAGGTGGGATAGCTACAATGAGCAGTTCTTC. V is TRBV6-6 and J is TRBJ2-1; D is unresolved. This CDR3 region has 13 residues. Looked up from germline, CDR1 is MNHNY and CDR2 is SVGAGI (reference sequence). V was shortened by 6 bases and J by 3 bases, with 9 bases between the two germline ends.

This chain links TRBV6-4 with TRBJ2-2; possible D gene TRBD2, 5 bases. V was clipped by 0 bases and J by 7 bases, with 15 bases between them. This CDR3 has 16 amino acids. Per germline, CDR1 MRHNA and CDR2 SNTAGT. The CDR3 sequence: CASSDSSRGSGGELFF. The CDR3 region has the DNA TGTGCCAGCAGTGACTCGTCACGGGGTTCCGGCGGGGAGCTGTTTTTT.

This clone was observed a few times. The genes are TRBV10-3 and TRBJ1-6; D unclear. V was shortened by 0 bases and J by 9 bases, with 12 bases between the two germline ends. CDR3 length: 15 amino acids. Germline V gene sequence: CDR1 ENHRY, CDR2 SYGVKD. CDR3 sequence: CAISESPGKISPLHF. For the CDR3, the DNA is TGTGCCATCAGTGAGTCTCCAGGAAAGATTTCACCCCTCCACTTT.

The gene calls are TRBV5-1 and TRBJ1-2, with D possibly being TRBD1 (6 bases). The CDR3 is 14 residues long. Germline V gene data show CDR1 as SGHRS and CDR2 as YFSETQ. V was cut by 4 bases and J by 4 bases, with 14 bases left in between. This CDR3 reads CASSPITGIYGYTF. The CDR3 bases are TGCGCCAGCAGCCCAATTACAGGGATCTATGGCTACACCTTC.

The chain combines TRBV6-5 with TRBJ1-5, with unresolved D. From germline, CDR1 is MNHEY and CDR2 SVGAGI. The V end was cut by 2 bases, the J end by 7 bases, with 12 bases between. This CDR3 spans 14 amino acids. CDR3 region: CASSYGGNGQPQHF. CDR3 nucleotide sequence: TGTGCCAGCAGTTACGGAGGGAACGGGCAGCCCCAGCATTTT.

The J gene is TRBJ2-5, the V gene TRBV4-2; D is undetermined. The CDR3 sequence is 12 residues long. V lost 0 bases to trimming and J lost 4 bases, with 3 bases between them. Germline CDR1 reads LGHNA; CDR2 reads YNFKEQ. CDR3 amino acids: CASSQDTETQYF. In DNA, the CDR3 is TGTGCCAGCAGCCAAGACACAGAGACCCAGTACTTC.

Within the sample, this clone is medium-sized (0.01 to 0.1%). The chain's CDR3 is CASSIVGANYGYTF. CDR3 nucleotides: TGTGCCAGTAGTATTGTCGGTGCTAACTATGGCTACACCTTC. The chain combines TRBV19 with TRBJ1-2; no firm D call. This CDR3 region has 14 residues. Deletions cut 3 bases from V and 0 bases from J, with 8 bases between. Germline CDR1 and CDR2: LNHDA and SQIVND (reference sequence).

The J gene is TRBJ2-3, the V gene TRBV11-2, with 9 bases aligning to TRBD1. J lost 6 bases, V lost 5 bases, and 12 bases had no gene match. This CDR3 is 16 amino acids long. From germline, CDR1 is SGHAT and CDR2 FQNNGV. The CDR3 loop reads CASSTLRDRVRDTQYF. The DNA of the CDR3 is TGTGCCAGCAGCACCCTCCGGGACAGGGTCAGGGATACGCAGTATTTT.

This sequence joins TRBV2 and TRBJ2-7, with D possibly called TRBD1 or TRBD2 (5 bases each). The germline V gene encodes CDR1 SNHLY and CDR2 FYNNEI. Trimming stripped 1 base from V and 3 bases from J, with 16 bases between. The CDR3 is 16 amino acids. The CDR3 spells CASSEGEGMGLYEQYV. CDR3 sequence (DNA): TGTGCCAGCAGTGAAGGAGAGGGAATGGGGCTCTACGAGCAGTACGTC.

There are many counts of this clone. The CDR3 loop is CSVSAGGGNEQFF. The CDR3 region has the DNA TGCAGCGTTTCGGCGGGAGGTGGAAATGAGCAGTTCTTC. The chain has TRBV29-1 and TRBJ2-1; 8 positions agree with TRBD2. The J segment lost 7 bases and the V segment lost 5 bases, leaving 7 bases of the junction unmatched. In germline, CDR1 is SQVTM, CDR2 ANQGSEA. The CDR3 contains 13 residues.

The rearrangement joins TRBV7-7 to TRBJ2-3, with TRBD2 identical over 13 bases. The CDR3 covers 16 residues. Germline CDR1 SSHAT, CDR2 FNYEAQ (reference sequence). V was clipped by 5 bases and J by 2 bases; unmatched bases: 4. The CDR3: CASSPGLAGATDTQYF. CDR3 bases: TGTGCCAGCAGCCCTGGACTAGCGGGAGCCACAGATACGCAGTATTTT.

This clone was counted a few times. The chain joins TRBV10-3 to TRBJ2-5, with TRBD2 identical over 8 bases. From germline, CDR1 is ENHRY and CDR2 SYGVKD. V shed 5 bases, J shed 1 base, and the junction held 6 bases outside the gene matches. The CDR3 loop spans 15 amino acids. CDR3 coding DNA: TGTGCCATCAGTCCAGCGGGGGTCCCCCAAGAGACCCAGTACTTC. It yields the protein CAISPAGVPQETQYF.